Following are 21 T cell receptor beta chains from one sample sequenced in a study of blood T cell repertoires in COVID-19. Data came from immunoSEQ multiplex PCR; TCRdb stores just in-frame clones and leaves some out. In the table there are approximately 200,000 clones, about 91% of which are singletons. The specimen sequenced was peripheral blood. These receptors came from a man between 18 and 35 years old with active or convalescent COVID-19.

V usage is TRBV6-2 or TRBV6-3 and J usage is TRBJ1-1, with D hard to call. Germline V gives CDR1 MNHEY, CDR2 SVGEGT. Trimming stripped 2 bases from V and 7 bases from J, with 11 bases between. The CDR3 extends over 13 amino acids. The CDR3 is CASSYNQAYEAFF. The CDR3 DNA follows: TGTGCCAGCAGTTACAACCAGGCCTATGAAGCTTTCTTT.

The chain uses TRBV7-8 and TRBJ2-5, with D tentatively TRBD1 (6 bases). Germline CDR1 SGHVS, CDR2 FQNEAQ. V dropped 0 bases and J dropped 7 bases, with 15 bases sitting between them. The CDR3 has 15 residues. The CDR3 DNA follows: TGTGCCAGCAGCTTAGCTGGGACAACACCCATGACCCAGTACTTC. Its protein is CASSLAGTTPMTQYF. Looking up the rest from reference TRBV7-8 and TRBJ2-5 gives the full variable domain: GAGVSQSPRYKVAKRGQDVALRCDPISGHVSLFWYQQALGQGPEFLTYFQNEAQLDKSGLPSDRFFAERPEGSVSTLKIQRTQQEDSAVYLCASSLAGTTPMTQYFGPGTRLLVL.

The chain couples TRBV2 to TRBJ1-2; possibly TRBD1 for D (6 bases). Germline V gene lookup returns CDR1 SNHLY and CDR2 FYNNEI. Deletions cut 5 bases from V and 8 bases from J, with 15 bases between. This CDR3 region has 13 residues. The DNA of the CDR3 is TGTGCCAGCAGTCGAACAGGGACGGGCGGCTACACCTTC. This encodes CASSRTGTGGYTF.

In regard to this clone: Mismatch with germline at one junction end may stem from a read error. V and J are TRBV7-7 and TRBJ2-3; 8 bases fit TRBD2. This CDR3 is built from 15 residues. Germline CDR1 SSHAT, CDR2 FNYEAQ (reference sequence). The CDR3 sequence: CASSQMRGDTDTQYF. The DNA of the CDR3 is TGTGCTAGCAGCCAAATGCGGGGGGACACAGATACGCAGTATTTT.

CDR3 DNA sequence: TGTGCCAGCAGAATCTGGACTGCTTCCTACGAGCAGTACTTC. This translates into CASRIWTASYEQYF. This chain connects TRBV21-1 to TRBJ2-7; the DNA was not used to check the table's D call, TRBD2. TRBV21-1 is deemed a pseudogene. The CDR3 has 14 amino acids.

The chain has TRBV12-5 and TRBJ2-2; D is possibly TRBD2 (6 bases). Germline V lookup: CDR1 LGHNT, CDR2 FRNRAP. This CDR3 spans 16 amino acids. Trimming left V 0 bases short and J 4 bases short, with 12 bases between. The CDR3 sequence: CASGLVLRGATGELFF. CDR3 DNA sequence: TGTGCTAGTGGTTTGGTACTGCGGGGAGCCACCGGGGAGCTGTTTTTT.

The CDR3 DNA sequence: TGTGCCAGCAGCACCAGGGAGAACACTGAAGCTTTCTTT. Its protein is CASSTRENTEAFF. The chain joins TRBV5-4 to TRBJ1-1; D is perhaps TRBD1 (5 bases). The germline V and J ends were trimmed by 4 bases and 1 base, with 8 bases remaining between them. The CDR3 runs 13 residues. From germline, CDR1 is SGHNT and CDR2 YYREEE (reference sequence). Drawing the rest from reference TRBV5-4 and TRBJ1-1, the complete variable domain is ETGVTQSPTHLIKTRGQQVTLRCSSQSGHNTVSWYQQALGQGPQFIFQYYREEENGRGNFPPRFSGLQFPNYSSELNVNALELDDSALYLCASSTRENTEAFFGQGTRLTVV.

For this clone: At one end, the junction sequence differs from germline, possibly due to a read error. V gene TRBV10-3 combines with J gene TRBJ2-1; TRBD2 might be the D (5 bases). Germline CDR1 and CDR2: ENHRY and SYGVKD. CDR3 size: 12 residues. CDR3 in amino acids: CAISDGSTPGVF. The CDR3 nucleotides read TGTGCCATCAGTGACGGATCGACTCCCGGGGTCTTC.

In its sample, this clone was seen a few times. The V call is TRBV27, the J call TRBJ2-7; D is ambiguous. The CDR3 spans 15 residues. V lost 3 bases to trimming and J lost 3 bases, with 15 bases between them. Germline V gives CDR1 MNHEY, CDR2 SMNVEV (reference sequence). DNA of the CDR3: TGTGCCAGCAGTTTTTCCTTTCCAAGCAACTACGAGCAGTACTTC. The encoded protein is CASSFSFPSNYEQYF.

The CDR3 DNA reads as TGTGCCACCCGGACAGGGGATAGGGGAGGGGGCAATCAGCCCCAGCATTTT. Its protein is CATRTGDRGGGNQPQHF. This chain connects TRBV10-3 to TRBJ1-5; TRBD1 matches 9 bases. Germline V gene data show CDR1 as ENHRY and CDR2 as SYGVKD. The CDR3 covers 17 residues. The J segment lost 2 bases and the V segment lost 10 bases, leaving 15 bases of the junction unmatched.

The rearrangement links TRBV7-9 to TRBJ2-7; a possible D gene is TRBD1 (5 bases). The CDR3 is 13 residues long. The germline V and J ends were trimmed by 5 bases and 7 bases, with 15 bases remaining between them. Germline-derived CDR1 and CDR2 are SEHNR and FQNEAQ (reference sequence). The CDR3: CASSPPGGAEQYF. The DNA for the CDR3 is TGTGCCAGCAGCCCCCCAGGTGGGGCTGAGCAGTACTTC.

The chain recombines TRBV29-1 with TRBJ2-2; 11 bases line up with TRBD2. Germline CDR1 and CDR2: SQVTM and ANQGSEA. J gave up 5 bases and V 5 bases, and 4 bases lay outside the gene matches. The CDR3 contains 14 residues. The CDR3 DNA reads TGCAGCGTTCTTCCTAGCGGGAGGACCGGGGAGCTGTTTTTT. It is translated as CSVLPSGRTGELFF.

The chain links TRBV29-1 to TRBJ1-1; no definite D call. CDR1 SQVTM and CDR2 ANQGSEA come from the germline V gene. This CDR3 contains 13 residues. V gave up 3 bases and J gave up 0 bases, with 8 bases separating them. The CDR3 DNA reads TGCAGCGTTGAGAGAGGGTTGAACACTGAAGCTTTCTTT. This gives the protein CSVERGLNTEAFF.

This chain links TRBV10-2 with TRBJ1-3; TRBD1 matches at 9 bases. The germline gives CDR1 WSHSY, CDR2 SAAADI. J gave up 2 bases and V 4 bases, and 0 bases lay outside the gene matches. This CDR3 has 14 amino acids. CDR3 sequence (DNA): TGCGCCAGCAGTGGGGACAGGGCTGGAAACACCATATATTTT. This gives the protein CASSGDRAGNTIYF.

The V gene is TRBV6-1, the J gene TRBJ1-6, with 7 bases fitting TRBD1. The CDR3 runs to 15 residues. Trimming took 3 bases from V and 7 from J; bases not matched to a gene: 6. Germline CDR1 and CDR2: MNHNS and SASEGT. Here the CDR3 reads CASSEPPGGNSPLHF. As DNA, the CDR3 is TGTGCCAGCAGTGAGCCTCCAGGGGGAAATTCACCCCTCCACTTT.

J is TRBJ2-7 and V is TRBV28, with 7 bases identical to TRBD2. V lost 3 bases, J lost 2 bases, and 7 bases stayed unmatched. There are 15 residues in the CDR3. In germline, CDR1 is MDHEN, CDR2 SYDVKM. CDR3 sequence reads: CASSFMASGAYEQYF. As DNA, the CDR3 is TGTGCCAGCAGTTTTATGGCCAGCGGGGCCTACGAGCAGTACTTC.

The J gene is TRBJ1-1, the V gene TRBV30, with D unresolved. The CDR3 has 15 amino acids. V was shortened by 8 bases and J by 0 bases, with 19 bases between the two germline ends. Germline CDR1 is GTSNPN and CDR2 is SVGIG (reference sequence). CDR3 sequence: CALDSRPLLNTEAFF. The DNA of the CDR3 is TGTGCCCTGGACTCACGACCGCTTTTGAACACTGAAGCTTTCTTT.

The chain carries TRBV29-1 and TRBJ2-7, with D perhaps matching TRBD1 (5 bases). CDR1 is SQVTM, CDR2 ANQGSEA, per germline. The CDR3 extends over 14 amino acids. Trimming shortened V by 3 bases and J by 2 bases, and 14 bases separated the two germline ends. CDR3 amino acids: CSVEEAGSTYEQYF. The CDR3 nucleotides read TGCAGCGTTGAGGAAGCAGGGTCAACCTACGAGCAGTACTTC.

This clone was observed a single time. The chain is built from TRBV19 and TRBJ2-1; D is undetermined. V was pared by 0 bases and J by 0 bases, with 6 bases between. The CDR3 runs to 15 residues. Germline V gene data show CDR1 as LNHDA and CDR2 as SQIVND (reference sequence). The CDR3 spells CASSIDRGSYNEQFF. In nucleotides, the CDR3 is TGTGCCAGTAGTATAGACCGAGGCTCCTACAATGAGCAGTTCTTC.

The chain couples TRBV29-1 to TRBJ1-4; TRBD1 matches at 10 bases. The CDR3 totals 14 residues. Per germline, CDR1 SQVTM and CDR2 ANQGSEA. V shed 4 bases and J 8 bases; nucleotides not matched to a gene: 7. The CDR3 spells CSVVGTGVDEKLFF. The CDR3 nucleotides read TGCAGCGTTGTGGGGACAGGGGTAGACGAAAAACTGTTTTTT.

The chain couples TRBV4-2 to TRBJ2-7; TRBD2 agrees at 7 bases. The CDR3 is made up of 18 amino acids. Germline CDR1 LGHNA, CDR2 YNFKEQ. With V trimmed by 0 bases and J by 0 bases, 11 bases remained unmatched. CDR3 nucleotide sequence: TGTGCCAGCAGCCAAGATCTTCCGAGAAGCGGGACCTCCTACGAGCAGTACTTC. Protein: CASSQDLPRSGTSYEQYF.